This T cell receptor (beta chain) was identified during a study of T cell changes during pregnancy in multiple sclerosis. Clones were sequenced by immunoSEQ multiplex PCR, and TCRdb holds only the in-frame ones, with some missing. The sample has 70,000 or so clones, about nine tenths seen once. The CDR3 contains 16 residues. CDR1 and CDR2 from the germline V gene are SGHRS and YFSETQ. Trimming shortened V by 0 bases and J by 2 bases, and 13 bases separated the two germline ends. The sequence came from a female donor in good health, enrolled as a control in a pregnancy study. Here the sequenced sample was peripheral blood, taken in the third trimester of pregnancy. The J gene is TRBJ2-3, the V gene TRBV5-1, with D possibly being TRBD1 (6 bases). The CDR3 loop reads CASSLVQGVLTDTQYF. The CDR3 DNA reads as TGCGCCAGCAGCTTGGTACAGGGAGTTCTCACAGATACGCAGTATTTT.